One sample yielded the 14 T cell receptor beta chains listed below, sequenced in a study of spatial heterogeneity in lung cancer. As for time point: sample taken at primary tumor resection. In each case, whole RNA from tumor, nontumor lung or frozen PBMC was sequenced unsorted. TCRdb re-analysed the 5' RACE reads in MiXCR, keeping a single row per CDR3 protein. The table has some 47,000 distinct CDR3 sequences, less than 8.5% seen once. The source material was PBMCs, sampled at surgery. The receptors originated from a female donor with early-stage non-small cell lung cancer.

With regard to this clonotype: Germline is not matched at one junction end, which may reflect a read error. V is TRBV5-1 and J is TRBJ2-6; D may be TRBD1 (5 bases). CDR3 length equals 15 residues. Germline CDR1 reads SGHRS; CDR2 reads YFSETQ. The DNA for the CDR3 is TGCGCCAGCAGCTTGGAACCTTCTGGGGCCAACGTCCTGAATTTC. It codes for CASSLEPSGANVLNF. Drawing the rest from reference TRBV5-1 and TRBJ2-6, the complete variable domain is KAGVTQTPRYLIKTRGQQVTLSCSPISGHRSVSWYQQTPGQGLQFLFEYFSETQRNKGNFPGRFSGRQFSNSRSEMNVSTLELGDSALYLCASSLEPSGANVLNFGAGSRLTVL.

The gene calls are TRBV11-2 and TRBJ2-1; D possibly matches TRBD1 or TRBD2 (5 bases each). Trimming took 4 bases from V and 7 from J, leaving 23 bases between them. Germline V lookup: CDR1 SGHAT, CDR2 FQNNGV. This CDR3 has 17 residues. Here the CDR3 reads CASSSPPRGPPTNEQFF. CDR3 DNA: TGTGCCAGCAGCTCTCCTCCCCGGGGACCCCCCACAAATGAGCAGTTCTTC. The entire variable domain, with the rest obtained from reference TRBV11-2 and TRBJ2-1, is as follows: EAGVAQSPRYKIIEKRQSVAFWCNPISGHATLYWYQQILGQGPKLLIQFQNNGVVDDSQLPKDRFSAERLKGVDSTLKIQPAKLEDSAVYLCASSSPPRGPPTNEQFFGPGTRLTVL.

This clonotype was recorded at least ten times. This sequence joins TRBV20-1 and TRBJ2-3, with D uncertain. CDR1 and CDR2 (germline): DFQATT, SNEGSKA (reference sequence). The germline V and J ends were trimmed by 0 bases and 0 bases, with 10 bases remaining between them. The CDR3 runs 15 residues. CDR3 nucleotides: TGCAGTGCTAGAGATCACCAGAAAAGCACAGATACGCAGTATTTT. Encoded protein: CSARDHQKSTDTQYF.

In this sample, this clonotype turned up a few times. The chain has TRBV12-3 or TRBV12-4 and TRBJ2-1; 8 bases fit TRBD1. The CDR3 runs to 17 residues. Losses at the gene ends were 0 bases for V and 4 bases for J; bases not matched to a gene: 8. The CDR3 sequence: CASSLADGTGYYNEQFF. The CDR3 DNA follows: TGTGCCAGCAGTTTAGCGGATGGGACAGGCTATTACAATGAGCAGTTCTTC.

The chain recombines TRBV13 with TRBJ1-6; D is uncertain. This CDR3 is built from 14 residues. Per the germline V gene, CDR1 is PRHDT and CDR2 is FYEKMQ (reference sequence). Trimming removed 5 bases at V and 7 bases at J, with 12 bases between. CDR3 coding DNA: TGTGCCAGCAGCCTCGGCCCAAGCAATTCACCCCTCCACTTT. Translation gives CASSLGPSNSPLHF. Combining the CDR3 with reference TRBV13 and TRBJ1-6 gives the whole variable domain AAGVIQSPRHLIKEKRETATLKCYPIPRHDTVYWYQQGPGQDPQFLISFYEKMQSDKGSIPDRFSAQQFSDYHSELNMSSLELGDSALYFCASSLGPSNSPLHFGNGTRLTVT.

In this sample, this clonotype turned up a few times. The chain employs TRBV12-3 or TRBV12-4 and TRBJ2-2; 7 bases match TRBD2. The CDR3 is made up of 12 amino acids. J lost 6 bases, V lost 8 bases, and 3 bases had no gene match. CDR3 region: CASPGLAGELFF. Here the CDR3 DNA reads TGTGCCAGCCCCGGACTAGCCGGGGAGCTGTTTTTT.

This clonotype has at least ten counts. The chain carries TRBV4-1 and TRBJ2-7; the D gene is possibly TRBD1 (5 bases). Germline CDR1 MGHRA, CDR2 YSYEKL. Trimming pared 0 bases from V and 3 bases from J, leaving 18 bases between. The CDR3 has 17 residues. In DNA, the CDR3 is TGCGCCAGCAGCCAAGATTGGGGCAAGGACGGATTCTACGAGCAGTACTTC. This translates into CASSQDWGKDGFYEQYF.

The table lists this clonotype with many counts. The chain carries TRBV4-3 and TRBJ2-3, with no clear D. This CDR3 contains 15 residues. Germline V gene sequence: CDR1 LGHNA, CDR2 YSLEER. The V gene lost 3 bases and the J gene lost 2 bases, with 12 bases spanning the gap. The CDR3 reads CASSQAQSFTDTQYF. CDR3 sequence (DNA): TGCGCCAGCAGCCAGGCACAGAGCTTCACAGATACGCAGTATTTT.

This clonotype was seen at least ten times. J is TRBJ2-3 and V is TRBV7-2; TRBD1 matches at 11 bases. There are 14 residues in the CDR3. The ends lost 5 bases at V and 5 bases at J; junction bases unmatched: 3. The germline CDR1 and CDR2 sequences are SGHTA and FQGNSA. This CDR3 reads CASSGTGGEDTQYF. CDR3 in DNA: TGTGCCAGCAGCGGGACAGGGGGGGAAGATACGCAGTATTTT.

This clonotype appeared a few times. The chain has TRBV7-9 and TRBJ1-2, with D perhaps matching TRBD1 (5 bases). The CDR3 totals 14 residues. The V end lost 7 bases, the J end lost 3 bases, and 15 bases lay between the germline ends. Germline assignment: CDR1 SEHNR and CDR2 FQNEAQ (reference sequence). The CDR3 DNA follows: TGTGCCAGCATCCTATTGGGGGTCGACTATGGCTACACCTTC. This encodes CASILLGVDYGYTF.

This clonotype has just a few counts. The J gene is TRBJ1-5, the V gene TRBV12-3 or TRBV12-4; D is perhaps TRBD1 (5 bases). Deletions cut 8 bases from V and 4 bases from J, with 12 bases between. The CDR3 covers 13 residues. CDR3 bases: TGTGCCAGCCGTACTGGGGGGAATCAGCCCCAGCATTTT. Translating it yields CASRTGGNQPQHF.

The rearrangement links TRBV20-1 to TRBJ2-5; 12 bases fit TRBD2. In germline, CDR1 is DFQATT, CDR2 SNEGSKA (reference sequence). The junction had 13 bases not matched to a gene; V was cut back by 6 bases and J by 5 bases. This CDR3 has 16 amino acids. CDR3 amino acids: CSARALAGGRMETQYF. The CDR3 nucleotides are TGCAGTGCCCGAGCTCTAGCGGGGGGGCGTATGGAGACCCAGTACTTC.

CDR3 nucleotide sequence: TGTGCCAGCAGTTCCGCCTATTCGGGGAGCAACACTGAAGCTTTCTTT. Its protein product is CASSSAYSGSNTEAFF. The V and J genes are TRBV6-5 and TRBJ1-1, with D uncertain. The V end lost 4 bases, the J end lost 2 bases, and 17 bases lay between the germline ends. Germline assignment: CDR1 MNHEY and CDR2 SVGAGI. This CDR3 spans 16 amino acids.

This clonotype was counted ten times or more. The rearrangement links TRBV6-2 or TRBV6-3 to TRBJ2-7; D ambiguous. The CDR3 loop spans 12 amino acids. Germline-derived CDR1 and CDR2 are MNHEY and SVGEGT. The V end lost 8 bases, the J end lost 2 bases, and 10 bases lay between the germline ends. This CDR3 is CASLDRTYEQYF. DNA for the CDR3: TGTGCCAGCCTAGACCGAACCTACGAGCAGTACTTC.